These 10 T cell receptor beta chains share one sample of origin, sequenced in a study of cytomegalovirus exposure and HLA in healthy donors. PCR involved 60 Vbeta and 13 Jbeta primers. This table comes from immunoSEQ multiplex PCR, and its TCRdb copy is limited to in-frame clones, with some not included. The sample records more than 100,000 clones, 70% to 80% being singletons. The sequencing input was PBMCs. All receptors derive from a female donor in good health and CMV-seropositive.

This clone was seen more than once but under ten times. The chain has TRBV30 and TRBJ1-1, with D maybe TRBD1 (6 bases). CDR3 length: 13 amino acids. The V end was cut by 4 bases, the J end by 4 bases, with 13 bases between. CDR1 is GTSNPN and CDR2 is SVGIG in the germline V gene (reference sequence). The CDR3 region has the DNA TGTGCCTGGAACCTACAGGGTAGCACTGAAGCTTTCTTT. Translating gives CAWNLQGSTEAFF.

CDR3 protein: CASSGLANGEQYF. The CDR3 DNA is TGTGCCAGCAGTGGACTAGCGAATGGCGAGCAGTACTTC. The genes are TRBV6-5 and TRBJ2-7, with TRBD2 matching 9 bases. The germline V gene encodes CDR1 MNHEY and CDR2 SVGAGI. V lost 5 bases to trimming and J lost 6 bases; unmatched junction nucleotides: 5. The CDR3 totals 13 residues.

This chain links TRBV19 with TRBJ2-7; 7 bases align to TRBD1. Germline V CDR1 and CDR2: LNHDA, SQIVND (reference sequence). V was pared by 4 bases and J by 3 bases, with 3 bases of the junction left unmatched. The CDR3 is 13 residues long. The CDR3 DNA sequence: TGTGCCAGTAGTACCCGGACAGGCTACGAGCAGTACTTC. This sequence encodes CASSTRTGYEQYF.

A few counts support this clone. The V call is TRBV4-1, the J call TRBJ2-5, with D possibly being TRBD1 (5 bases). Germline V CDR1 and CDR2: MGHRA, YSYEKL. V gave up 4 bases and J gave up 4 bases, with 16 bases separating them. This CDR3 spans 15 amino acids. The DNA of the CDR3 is TGCGCCAGCAGCCGAGTAAAGGCAGGGCTAGAGACCCAGTACTTC. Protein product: CASSRVKAGLETQYF.

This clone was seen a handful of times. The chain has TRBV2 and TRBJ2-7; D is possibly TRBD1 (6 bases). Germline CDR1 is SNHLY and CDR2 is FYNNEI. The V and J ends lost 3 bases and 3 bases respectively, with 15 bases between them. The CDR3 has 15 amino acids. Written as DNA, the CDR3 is TGTGCCAGCAGTGACGTAACAGGGAGCAGCTACGAGCAGTACTTC. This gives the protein CASSDVTGSSYEQYF.

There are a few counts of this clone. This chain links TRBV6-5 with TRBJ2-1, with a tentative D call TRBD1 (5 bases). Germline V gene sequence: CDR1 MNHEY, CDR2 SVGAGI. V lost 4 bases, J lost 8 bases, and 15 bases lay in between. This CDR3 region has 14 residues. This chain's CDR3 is CASSSFPGNHEQFF. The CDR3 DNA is TGTGCCAGCAGTTCTTTCCCAGGGAACCATGAGCAGTTCTTC.

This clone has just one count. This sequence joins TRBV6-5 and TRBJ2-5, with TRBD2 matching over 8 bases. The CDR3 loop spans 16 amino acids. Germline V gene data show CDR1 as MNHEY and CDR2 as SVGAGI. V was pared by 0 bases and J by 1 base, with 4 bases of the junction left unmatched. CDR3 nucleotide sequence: TGTGCCAGCAGTTACTCAAGACTAGCGCTCCAAGAGACCCAGTACTTC. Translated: CASSYSRLALQETQYF.

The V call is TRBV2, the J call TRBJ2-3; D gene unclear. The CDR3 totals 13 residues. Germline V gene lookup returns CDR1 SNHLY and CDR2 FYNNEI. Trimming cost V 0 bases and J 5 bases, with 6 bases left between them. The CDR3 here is CASSEARGDTQYF. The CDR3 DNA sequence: TGTGCCAGCAGTGAAGCAAGAGGAGATACGCAGTATTTT.

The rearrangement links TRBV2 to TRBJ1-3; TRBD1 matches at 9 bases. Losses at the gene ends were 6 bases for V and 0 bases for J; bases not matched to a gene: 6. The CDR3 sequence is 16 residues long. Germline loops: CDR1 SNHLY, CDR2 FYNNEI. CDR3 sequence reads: CASRGGQGNSGNTIYF. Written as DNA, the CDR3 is TGTGCCAGCAGGGGGGGACAGGGAAACTCTGGAAACACCATATATTTT.

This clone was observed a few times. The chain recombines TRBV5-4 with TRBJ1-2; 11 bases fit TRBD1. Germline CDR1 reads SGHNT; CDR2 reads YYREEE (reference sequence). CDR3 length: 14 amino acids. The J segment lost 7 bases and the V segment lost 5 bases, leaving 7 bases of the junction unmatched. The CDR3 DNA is TGTGCCAGCAGGTGGACAGGGGGCGTTGCTGGCTACACCTTC. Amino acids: CASRWTGGVAGYTF. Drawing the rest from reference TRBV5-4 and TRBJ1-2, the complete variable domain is ETGVTQSPTHLIKTRGQQVTLRCSSQSGHNTVSWYQQALGQGPQFIFQYYREEENGRGNFPPRFSGLQFPNYSSELNVNALELDDSALYLCASRWTGGVAGYTFGSGTRLTVV.